Reported below is one TCR beta chain. The CDR3 spans 12 residues. In germline, CDR1 is MNHNY, CDR2 SVGAGI (reference sequence). This specimen comes from a study of shared clonotypes between healthy human individuals. Libraries were prepared by immunoSEQ multiplex PCR; TCRdb keeps only in-frame clonotypes and omits some of them. The sample lists over a million clones, approximately 98% occurring once. This clonotype originated in a man aged 25-40 years in good health. This chain links TRBV6-6 with TRBJ2-7; D may be TRBD2 (5 bases). The sequencing input was naive CD4+ T cells sorted from blood. The subset denotes: CD45RA+ positively selected. CDR3 loop: CASQGSSYEQYF. The CDR3 DNA reads TGTGCTTCGCAAGGGAGCTCCTACGAGCAGTACTTC.